These 24 T cell receptor beta chains share one sample of origin, sequenced in a study of control samples from healthy donors and cancer patients. Some clones are missing from TCRdb's copy, which holds only in-frame ones; the method was immunoSEQ multiplex PCR. The repertoire consists of about 89,000 clones, with approximately 81% occurring once and the leading ten covering roughly 2.1%. The material sequenced was blood. Receptors originate from a woman in her thirties or forties in good health.

This clone was picked up a small number of times. A junction end diverges from the germline sequence, so it may reflect a read error. J is TRBJ1-1 and V is TRBV6-2 or TRBV6-3; D might be TRBD1 (5 bases). CDR3 size: 12 residues. Per germline, CDR1 MNHEY and CDR2 SVGEGT. The CDR3 nucleotides are TGTGCCAGCAGTGACTCCTACAGGGAAGCTTTCTTT. Its protein is CASSDSYREAFF.

V usage is TRBV24-1 and J usage is TRBJ1-2; D perhaps matches TRBD1 (5 bases). CDR3 length: 17 amino acids. CDR1 is KGHDR, CDR2 SFDVKD, per germline. V was shortened by 3 bases and J by 6 bases, with 22 bases between the two germline ends. The CDR3 region has the DNA TGTGCCACCAGTGATCCGACCGGGCAGGGAAGTAGGAATGGCTACACCTTC. This gives the protein CATSDPTGQGSRNGYTF.

The chain employs TRBV11-3 and TRBJ2-7, with TRBD1 as a possible D gene (6 bases). The CDR3 is 15 residues long. Germline CDR1 reads SGHNT; CDR2 reads YENEEA. The V end was cut by 1 base, the J end by 3 bases, with 13 bases between. DNA for the CDR3: TGTGCCAGCAGCTTAGCAGGGGCCGGCTTCTACGAGCAGTACTTC. The encoded protein is CASSLAGAGFYEQYF.

The chain has TRBV29-1 and TRBJ2-2; 7 positions match TRBD1. CDR3 size: 14 residues. Germline V gene lookup returns CDR1 SQVTM and CDR2 ANQGSEA. The trim removed 4 bases at V and 0 bases at J, leaving 2 bases unmatched. The CDR3 here is CSVGQGANTGELFF. In DNA form, the CDR3 reads TGCAGCGTTGGCCAGGGGGCGAACACCGGGGAGCTGTTTTTT.

This chain uses TRBV19 with TRBJ1-2; 8 bases map to TRBD1. The CDR3 length is 18 residues. V gave up 6 bases and J gave up 0 bases; unmatched junction bases: 15. Germline-derived CDR1 and CDR2 are LNHDA and SQIVND (reference sequence). In DNA form, the CDR3 reads TGTGCCAGTAGCATTTCAGGGGGCTTTACTTCGGCTAACTATGGCTACACCTTC. Translation: CASSISGGFTSANYGYTF.

The chain has TRBV4-1 and TRBJ2-7; 12 nucleotides agree with TRBD1. CDR1 is MGHRA and CDR2 is YSYEKL in the germline V gene. The V gene end was trimmed by 3 bases and the J gene end by 4 bases; junction bases not matched to a gene: 16. The CDR3 has 19 residues. CDR3 in amino acids: CASSQKFTGTGGDGYEQYF. The CDR3 nucleotides are TGCGCCAGCAGCCAGAAATTTACCGGGACAGGGGGCGATGGGTACGAGCAGTACTTC.

This clone was counted once. V is TRBV25-1 and J is TRBJ2-5, with D unresolved. The CDR3 contains 12 residues. V was trimmed by 4 bases and J by 5 bases, leaving 8 bases between them. Germline assignment: CDR1 MGHDK and CDR2 SYGVNS. CDR3 residues: CASSAHGETQYF. CDR3 nucleotide sequence: TGTGCCAGCAGTGCCCATGGGGAGACCCAGTACTTC. The variable domain in full, with the rest retrieved from reference TRBV25-1 and TRBJ2-5, is EADIYQTPRYLVIGTGKKITLECSQTMGHDKMYWYQQDPGMELHLIHYSYGVNSTEKGDLSSESTVSRIRTEHFPLTLESARPSHTSQYLCASSAHGETQYFGPGTRLLVL.

This clone came up a few times. This rearrangement joins TRBV5-4 to TRBJ2-5, with TRBD2 identical over 9 bases. Germline trimming cut 4 bases from V and 2 bases from J; bases unmatched to any gene: 3. The CDR3 runs to 14 residues. Looked up from germline, CDR1 is SGHNT and CDR2 is YYREEE (reference sequence). The CDR3 bases are TGTGCCAGCAGCGCAGCGGGGGGACAAGAGACCCAGTACTTC. This encodes CASSAAGGQETQYF.

To note about this clone: Other DNA sequences from this sample encode an identical CDR3 as well. The J gene is TRBJ1-1, the V gene TRBV20-1; no definite D call. This CDR3 has 11 amino acids. Trimming stripped 3 bases from V and 8 bases from J, with 10 bases between. Germline V gene sequence: CDR1 DFQATT, CDR2 SNEGSKA (reference sequence). The chain's CDR3 is CSASLGREAFF. The CDR3 nucleotides read TGCAGTGCTAGTTTGGGTAGAGAAGCTTTCTTT.

The gene calls are TRBV19 and TRBJ1-6; no clear D. Germline CDR1 LNHDA, CDR2 SQIVND (reference sequence). The CDR3 contains 17 residues. V lost 6 bases, J lost 0 bases, and 15 bases lay in between. CDR3 DNA: TGTGCCAGTAGCACCTCGCCGGGGAGCTCCTATAATTCACCCCTCCACTTT. This sequence encodes CASSTSPGSSYNSPLHF.

The gene calls are TRBV10-3 and TRBJ1-2, with D possibly TRBD1 on 6 matching bases. The V end was cut by 10 bases, the J end by 2 bases, with 17 bases between. The germline V gene encodes CDR1 ENHRY and CDR2 SYGVKD. The CDR3 totals 14 residues. The CDR3 spells CATTGGAHNYGYTF. The CDR3, as DNA: TGTGCCACCACGGGGGGGGCGCACAACTATGGCTACACCTTC.

The chain employs TRBV7-3 and TRBJ2-1; 10 nucleotides agree with TRBD2. CDR1 SGHTA and CDR2 FQGTGA come from the germline V gene. The CDR3 covers 17 residues. Trimming removed 5 bases from V and 8 bases from J; junction bases left unmatched: 15. The CDR3 DNA reads TGTGCCAGCAGCCGTCGAGGGCCTAGCGGGGGAAGGGATGAGCAGTTCTTC. It specifies CASSRRGPSGGRDEQFF.

The chain is built from TRBV6-5 and TRBJ2-5, with unresolved D. The ends were cut back, 9 bases at V and 4 bases at J, with 18 bases in the middle. CDR3 length: 14 residues. Germline values: CDR1 MNHEY, CDR2 SVGAGI. CDR3 nucleotide sequence: TGTGCCAGTGCCCCAGCCCGTAGAGGAGAGACCCAGTACTTC. This sequence encodes CASAPARRGETQYF.

The chain combines TRBV14 with TRBJ1-1; TRBD1 matches at 8 bases. The CDR3 spans 15 residues. Germline values: CDR1 SGHDN, CDR2 FVKESK. V lost 4 bases and J lost 1; bases outside the gene matches: 5. The CDR3 reads CASSPHQGANTEAFF. CDR3 nucleotides: TGTGCCAGCAGCCCGCATCAGGGGGCGAACACTGAAGCTTTCTTT.

The rearrangement uses TRBV4-1 and TRBJ1-1, with D hard to call. The CDR3 consists of 12 residues. Germline CDR1 is MGHRA and CDR2 is YSYEKL. V was trimmed by 0 bases and J by 8 bases, leaving 7 bases between them. Here the CDR3 DNA reads TGCGCCAGCAGCCAAGATTTCAGGGAAGCTTTCTTT. Amino acid sequence: CASSQDFREAFF.

The chain employs TRBV7-2 and TRBJ2-7; perhaps TRBD2 as D (6 bases). Trimming stripped 2 bases from V and 6 bases from J, with 11 bases between. CDR1 and CDR2 from the germline V gene are SGHTA and FQGNSA. The CDR3 is 13 residues long. DNA for the CDR3: TGTGCCAGCAGCTTAAGGGACTTCATCGAGCAGTACTTC. Amino acid sequence: CASSLRDFIEQYF.

The chain uses TRBV5-1 and TRBJ2-1; TRBD2 agrees at 10 bases. After removal of 4 bases from V and 4 bases from J, the junction contained 5 bases not matched to a gene. The CDR3 length is 15 residues. The germline gives CDR1 SGHRS, CDR2 YFSETQ. This chain's CDR3 is CASSASGGLYNEQFF. CDR3 DNA sequence: TGCGCCAGCAGCGCTAGCGGGGGTTTATACAATGAGCAGTTCTTC. Full variable domain (remainder filled in from reference TRBV5-1 and TRBJ2-1): KAGVTQTPRYLIKTRGQQVTLSCSPISGHRSVSWYQQTPGQGLQFLFEYFSETQRNKGNFPGRFSGRQFSNSRSEMNVSTLELGDSALYLCASSASGGLYNEQFFGPGTRLTVL.

The chain carries TRBV27 and TRBJ1-4; D ambiguous. V lost 2 bases and J lost 12, with 16 bases in between. The CDR3 runs 14 residues. Germline CDR1 is MNHEY and CDR2 is SMNVEV (reference sequence). The CDR3 nucleotides are TGTGCCAGCAGTTTAGGACGGCAGTCGAAGGAACTGTTTTTT. Translated, it gives CASSLGRQSKELFF.

The rearrangement joins TRBV3-1 (or the pseudogene TRBV3-2) to TRBJ1-2; 7 positions agree with TRBD1. The V gene end was trimmed by 1 base and the J gene end by 12 bases; junction bases not matched to a gene: 5. From germline, CDR1 is LGHDT and CDR2 YNNKEL (reference sequence). This CDR3 contains 12 residues. CDR3 loop: CASSQAGQFNTF. The CDR3 DNA reads as TGTGCCAGCAGCCAAGCGGGACAGTTTAACACCTTC.

This rearrangement joins TRBV9 to TRBJ2-3; 14 positions agree with TRBD2. V lost 3 bases and J lost 0; bases outside the gene matches: 9. Per the germline V gene, CDR1 is SGDLS and CDR2 is YYNGEE. The CDR3 loop spans 19 amino acids. CDR3 sequence reads: CASSEQSGTSGGSTDTQYF. The CDR3 coding sequence is TGTGCCAGCAGCGAGCAATCCGGGACTAGCGGGGGAAGCACAGATACGCAGTATTTT.

The chain links TRBV2 to TRBJ1-2, with D maybe TRBD1 (6 bases). The CDR3 is 14 amino acids. Germline loops: CDR1 SNHLY, CDR2 FYNNEI. V gave up 11 bases and J gave up 4 bases, with 20 bases separating them. For the CDR3, the DNA is TGTGCCGCAGCCGTGGGGGCCCGAAGCTATGGCTACACCTTC. Its translation is CAAAVGARSYGYTF.

The chain has TRBV10-3 and TRBJ2-1; TRBD2 aligns across 7 bases. The CDR3 covers 16 residues. CDR1 is ENHRY and CDR2 is SYGVKD in the germline V gene. Trimming cost V 3 bases and J 0 bases; bases outside gene matches: 5. CDR3 region: CAISDGTTHSYNEQFF. The CDR3 DNA follows: TGTGCCATCAGTGACGGGACTACCCACTCCTACAATGAGCAGTTCTTC.

This chain uses TRBV2 with TRBJ2-1; 9 nucleotides line up with TRBD2. Germline V CDR1 and CDR2: SNHLY, FYNNEI. Unmatched junction bases numbered 8, after V lost 8 bases and J lost 3 bases. This CDR3 region has 15 residues. The CDR3 spells CASERTSVGYNEQFF. CDR3 DNA: TGTGCCAGCGAAAGGACTAGCGTGGGCTACAATGAGCAGTTCTTC.

In its sample, this clone was seen a few times. The V call is TRBV29-1, the J call TRBJ2-5; D is ambiguous. The V gene's germline CDR1 is SQVTM and CDR2 ANQGSEA. The V and J ends lost 8 bases and 7 bases respectively, with 14 bases between them. This CDR3 contains 11 residues. Here the CDR3 DNA reads TGCAGCCACCGGACGGACCGGACCCAGTACTTC. The encoded protein is CSHRTDRTQYF.